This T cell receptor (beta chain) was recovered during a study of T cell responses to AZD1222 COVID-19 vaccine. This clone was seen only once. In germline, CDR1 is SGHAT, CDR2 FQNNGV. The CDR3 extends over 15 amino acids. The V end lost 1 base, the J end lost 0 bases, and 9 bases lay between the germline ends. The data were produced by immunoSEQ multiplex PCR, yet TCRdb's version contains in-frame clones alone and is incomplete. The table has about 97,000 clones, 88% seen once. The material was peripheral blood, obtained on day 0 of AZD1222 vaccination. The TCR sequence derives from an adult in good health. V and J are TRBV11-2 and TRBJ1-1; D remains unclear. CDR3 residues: CASSLGLGMNTEAFF. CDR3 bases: TGTGCCAGCAGCTTAGGTCTGGGGATGAACACTGAAGCTTTCTTT. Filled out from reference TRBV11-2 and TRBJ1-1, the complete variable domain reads EAGVAQSPRYKIIEKRQSVAFWCNPISGHATLYWYQQILGQGPKLLIQFQNNGVVDDSQLPKDRFSAERLKGVDSTLKIQPAKLEDSAVYLCASSLGLGMNTEAFFGQGTRLTVV.